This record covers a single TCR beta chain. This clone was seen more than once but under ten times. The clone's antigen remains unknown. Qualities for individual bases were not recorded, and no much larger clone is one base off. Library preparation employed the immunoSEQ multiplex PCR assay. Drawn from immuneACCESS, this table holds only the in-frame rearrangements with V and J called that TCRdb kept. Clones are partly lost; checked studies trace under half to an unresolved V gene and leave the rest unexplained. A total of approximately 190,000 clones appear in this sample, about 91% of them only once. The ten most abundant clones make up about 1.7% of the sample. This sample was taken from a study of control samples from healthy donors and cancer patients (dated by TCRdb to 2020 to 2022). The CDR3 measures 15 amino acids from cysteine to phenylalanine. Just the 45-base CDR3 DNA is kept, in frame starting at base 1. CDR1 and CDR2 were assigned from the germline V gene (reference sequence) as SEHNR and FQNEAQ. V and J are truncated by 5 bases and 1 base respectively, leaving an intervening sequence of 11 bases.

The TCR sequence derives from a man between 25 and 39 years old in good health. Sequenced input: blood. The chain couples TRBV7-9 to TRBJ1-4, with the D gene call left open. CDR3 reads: CASSAGLQTNEKLFF. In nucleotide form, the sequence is TGTGCCAGCAGCGCCGGGCTTCAAACTAATGAAAAACTGTTTTTT. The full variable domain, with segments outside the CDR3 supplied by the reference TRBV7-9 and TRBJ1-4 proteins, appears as DTGVSQNPRHKITKRGQNVTFRCDPISEHNRLYWYRQTLGQGPEFLTYFQNEAQLEKSRLLSDRFSAERPKGSFSTLEIQRTEQGDSAMYLCASSAGLQTNEKLFFGSGTQLSVL.